These 8 T cell receptor beta chains originate from one sample sequenced in a study of blood T cell repertoires in COVID-19. Libraries were prepared by immunoSEQ multiplex PCR; TCRdb keeps only in-frame clonotypes and omits some of them. The sample lists about 200,000 clones, 70% to 90% occurring once. Sequenced input: PBMCs or T cells enriched from blood (not recorded which). These receptors all stem from a young man who had recovered from COVID-19.

The rearrangement uses TRBV28 and TRBJ2-7, with 9 bases matching TRBD1. Germline lookup yields CDR1 MDHEN and CDR2 SYDVKM. This CDR3 comprises 15 residues. Germline trimming cut 4 bases from V and 3 bases from J; bases unmatched to any gene: 7. The CDR3 loop is CASSSPGTGYYEQYF. DNA of the CDR3: TGTGCCAGCAGTTCCCCCGGGACAGGGTACTACGAGCAGTACTTC. The whole variable domain, remainder taken from reference TRBV28 and TRBJ2-7, is DVKVTQSSRYLVKRTGEKVFLECVQDMDHENMFWYRQDPGLGLRLIYFSYDVKMKEKGDIPEGYSVSREKKERFSLILESASTNQTSMYLCASSSPGTGYYEQYFGPGTRLTVT.

The gene calls are TRBV3-1 (or the pseudogene TRBV3-2) and TRBJ2-4, with 8 positions matching TRBD2. Germline V gene lookup returns CDR1 LGHDT and CDR2 YNNKEL (reference sequence). V shed 4 bases and J 5 bases; nucleotides not matched to a gene: 7. This CDR3 contains 15 residues. DNA for the CDR3: TGTGCCAGCAGCCCTGGACTAGCTGGGGAAAACATTCAGTACTTC. The encoded protein is CASSPGLAGENIQYF.

A note on this clone: Different DNA sequences within this sample yield the same CDR3. CDR3 coding DNA: TGTGCCAGTAGTTCCCGGACAGTGAACACTGAAGCTTTCTTT. It codes for CASSSRTVNTEAFF. This chain connects TRBV19 to TRBJ1-1, with a possible D match to TRBD1 (6 bases). The V gene's germline CDR1 is LNHDA and CDR2 SQIVND (reference sequence). There are 14 residues in the CDR3. The V end was cut by 5 bases, the J end by 0 bases, with 10 bases between.

The chain links TRBV28 to TRBJ1-6, with 8 bases identical to TRBD1. V gave up 3 bases and J gave up 10 bases; unmatched junction bases: 5. CDR1 is MDHEN, CDR2 SYDVKM, per germline. This CDR3 has 14 amino acids. CDR3 sequence: CASSFDRGRSPLHF. The CDR3 DNA reads as TGTGCCAGCAGTTTTGACAGGGGAAGGTCACCCCTCCACTTT.

The V gene is TRBV13, the J gene TRBJ1-4, with D perhaps matching TRBD1 (6 bases). V was pared by 2 bases and J by 5 bases, with 9 bases between. Per the germline V gene, CDR1 is PRHDT and CDR2 is FYEKMQ (reference sequence). This CDR3 is built from 14 residues. CDR3 DNA: TGTGCCAGCAGCTTACGGACAGAGAATGAAAAACTGTTTTTT. It encodes CASSLRTENEKLFF. The full variable domain, its missing parts supplied by reference TRBV13 and TRBJ1-4, is AAGVIQSPRHLIKEKRETATLKCYPIPRHDTVYWYQQGPGQDPQFLISFYEKMQSDKGSIPDRFSAQQFSDYHSELNMSSLELGDSALYFCASSLRTENEKLFFGSGTQLSVL.

V is TRBV7-9 and J is TRBJ2-5; 13 nucleotides align to TRBD2. Germline V lookup: CDR1 SEHNR, CDR2 FQNEAQ (reference sequence). V lost 5 bases, J lost 6 bases, and 9 bases stayed unmatched. The CDR3 has 16 amino acids. This chain's CDR3 is CASSLPPTSGRQTQYF. The CDR3 DNA reads TGTGCCAGCAGCCTGCCTCCGACTAGCGGGAGGCAGACCCAGTACTTC.

V usage is TRBV27 and J usage is TRBJ2-1; possible D gene TRBD1, 5 bases. Germline values: CDR1 MNHEY, CDR2 SMNVEV (reference sequence). V was trimmed by 5 bases and J by 6 bases, leaving 14 bases between them. The CDR3 is 14 residues long. The CDR3 reads CASSLLQGSNEQFF. The CDR3 bases are TGTGCCAGCAGTCTCCTTCAGGGATCCAATGAGCAGTTCTTC.

This chain joins TRBV19 and TRBJ2-3; 8 bases are shared with TRBD1. Germline V gives CDR1 LNHDA, CDR2 SQIVND (reference sequence). There are 14 residues in the CDR3. Germline trimming cut 5 bases from V and 5 bases from J; bases unmatched to any gene: 6. CDR3 loop: CASSQDRVIDTQYF. For the CDR3, the DNA is TGTGCCAGTAGTCAGGACAGGGTTATAGATACGCAGTATTTT.